Listed below are T cell receptor beta chains from one sample, sequenced in a study of OX40 agonist ivuxolimab in advanced cancers. The assay was immunoSEQ multiplex PCR, and TCRdb's table has in-frame clones only and misses some. This sample has around 65,000 clones; approximately 92% occur once, and the top ten carry 0.62%. The sample consisted of CD4+ or CD8+ T cells sorted from blood, taken in a trial of the OX40 agonist ivuxolimab. Every receptor here comes from an adult with an advanced solid tumor such as melanoma, head and neck, liver or kidney cancer. Both conserved end residues are part of each CDR3. The D gene is left open where the match is weak. Clone size is not always given. Where it is, it says once, few, many or a class for expanded clones.

D	V	J	size	DNA	CDR3
-	TRBV6-5	TRBJ1-6	-	TGTGCCACCAAGAACGGACAGTTTAATTCACCCCTCCACTTT	CATKNGQFNSPLHF
TRBD1	TRBV6-1	TRBJ1-1	-	TGTGCCAGCAGTAAGACAGGGAGTTTCACTGAAGCTTTCTTT	CASSKTGSFTEAFF
-	TRBV4-1	TRBJ2-1	-	TGCGCCAGCAGCCAACACAATGAGCAGTTCTTC	CASSQHNEQFF
-	TRBV7-7	TRBJ2-2	-	TGTGCTAGCAGCTTAGGGTCGACCGGGGAGCTGTTTTTT	CASSLGSTGELFF
-	TRBV7-9	TRBJ1-1	-	TGTGCCAGCAGCCCAGGAGGGTCCCGGGGGCACACTGAAGCTTTCTTT	CASSPGGSRGHTEAFF
-	TRBV2	TRBJ1-1	-	TGTGCCAGCAGAGCTGACAGCAACACTGAAGCTTTCTTT	CASRADSNTEAFF
-	TRBV14	TRBJ2-3	-	TGTGCCAGCAGCCAAGATCAGTCCCGGGGTGCAGATACGCAGTATTTT	CASSQDQSRGADTQYF
-	TRBV6-5	TRBJ1-4	-	TGTGCCAGCAGATACCGGGGGAGGGGTGGAGATGAAAAACTGTTTTTT	CASRYRGRGGDEKLFF
-	TRBV27	TRBJ2-3	-	TGTGCCACGACCGGGACTTTCACAGATACGCAGTATTTT	CATTGTFTDTQYF
TRBD2	TRBV7-3	TRBJ2-3	-	TGTGCCAGCAGCATAAGCGGGGGCGGGGTAGATACGCAGTATTTT	CASSISGGGVDTQYF
-	TRBV11-2	TRBJ1-1	once	TGTGCCAGCAGCTGGAACAGGATGAACACTGAAGCTTTCTTT	CASSWNRMNTEAFF
TRBD1	TRBV28	TRBJ1-1	few	TGTGCCAGCAGTCCCCCCCTGGGACAGGGTTTGAACACTGAAGCTTTCTTT	CASSPPLGQGLNTEAFF
-	TRBV12-2	TRBJ2-1	once	TGTGCAAGTCGCTTAGCTTACGGCCTAGCCCCAAGCAACGAATGTTACAATGAGCAGTTCTTC	CASRLAYGLAPSNECYNEQFF
-	TRBV7-3	TRBJ2-2	few	TGTGCCAGCAGCCTAGGGATTCCCGGGGAGCTGTTTTTT	CASSLGIPGELFF
-	TRBV7-9	TRBJ2-2	-	TGTGCCAGCAGCTTAGGGGACCCCGCGAACACCGGGGAGCTGTTTTTT	CASSLGDPANTGELFF
-	TRBV19	TRBJ2-7	-	TGTGCCAGTACCCGAGAGTGGTCTGGGGCCTACGAGCAGTACTTC	CASTREWSGAYEQYF